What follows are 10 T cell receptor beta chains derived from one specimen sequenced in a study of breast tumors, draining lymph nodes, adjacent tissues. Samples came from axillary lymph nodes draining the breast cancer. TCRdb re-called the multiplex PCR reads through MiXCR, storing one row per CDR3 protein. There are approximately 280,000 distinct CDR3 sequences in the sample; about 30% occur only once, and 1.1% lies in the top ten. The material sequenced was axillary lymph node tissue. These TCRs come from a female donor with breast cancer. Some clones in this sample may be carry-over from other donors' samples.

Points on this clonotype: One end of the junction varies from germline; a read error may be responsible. CDR3: CASRVAISAGAETGELFF. CDR3 sequence (DNA): TGTGCCAGCAGAGTAGCGATCTCGGCGGGAGCGGAGACCGGGGAGCTGTTTTTT. The rearrangement links TRBV9 to TRBJ2-2; 7 nucleotides align to TRBD2. The V gene's germline CDR1 is SGDLS and CDR2 YYNGEE. This CDR3 contains 18 residues.

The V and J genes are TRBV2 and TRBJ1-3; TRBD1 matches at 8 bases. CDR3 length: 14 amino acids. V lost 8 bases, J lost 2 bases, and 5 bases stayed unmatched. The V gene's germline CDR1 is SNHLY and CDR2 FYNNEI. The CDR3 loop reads CASGTGFTGNTIYF. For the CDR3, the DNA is TGTGCCAGCGGGACAGGTTTTACTGGAAACACCATATATTTT. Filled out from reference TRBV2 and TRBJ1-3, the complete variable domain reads EPEVTQTPSHQVTQMGQEVILRCVPISNHLYFYWYRQILGQKVEFLVSFYNNEISEKSEIFDDQFSVERPDGSNFTLKIRSTKLEDSAMYFCASGTGFTGNTIYFGEGSWLTVV.

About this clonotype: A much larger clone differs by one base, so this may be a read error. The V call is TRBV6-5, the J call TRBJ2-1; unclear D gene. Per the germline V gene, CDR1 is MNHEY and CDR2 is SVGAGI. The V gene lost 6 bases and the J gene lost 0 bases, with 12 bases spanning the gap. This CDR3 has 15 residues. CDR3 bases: TGTGCCAGCAGCCTTCGGGTGAGCTCCTACAATGAGCAGTTCTTC. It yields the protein CASSLRVSSYNEQFF.

The CDR3 nucleotides are TGTGCCAGCAGTGAACGGACAGCGTTGGAGACCCAGTACTTC. This encodes CASSERTALETQYF. The chain combines TRBV25-1 with TRBJ2-5, with D possibly matching TRBD1 (6 bases). The length of the CDR3 is 14 residues. Germline values: CDR1 MGHDK, CDR2 SYGVNS. The ends were cut back, 2 bases at V and 5 bases at J, with 12 bases in the middle.

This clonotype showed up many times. The CDR3 is CSAQTGTSNQPQHF. In nucleotides, the CDR3 is TGCAGCGCTCAGACGGGGACTAGCAATCAGCCCCAGCATTTT. This sequence joins TRBV29-1 and TRBJ1-5, with D maybe TRBD1 (5 bases). The V and J ends lost 7 bases and 0 bases respectively, with 13 bases between them. The CDR3 loop spans 14 amino acids. Germline CDR1 SQVTM, CDR2 ANQGSEA.

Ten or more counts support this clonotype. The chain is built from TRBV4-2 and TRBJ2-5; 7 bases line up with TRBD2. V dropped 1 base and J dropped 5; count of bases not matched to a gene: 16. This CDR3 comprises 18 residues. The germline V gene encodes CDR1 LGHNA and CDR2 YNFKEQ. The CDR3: CASSQGLTSSGSRETQYF. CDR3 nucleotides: TGTGCCAGCAGCCAAGGATTGACTAGCAGCGGGTCCCGTGAGACCCAGTACTTC.

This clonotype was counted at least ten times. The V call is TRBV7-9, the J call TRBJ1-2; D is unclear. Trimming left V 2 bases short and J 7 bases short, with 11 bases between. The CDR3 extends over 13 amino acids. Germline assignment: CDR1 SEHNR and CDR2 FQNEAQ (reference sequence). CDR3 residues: CASSLSQSRGYTF. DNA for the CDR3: TGTGCCAGCAGCTTAAGTCAGTCTCGTGGCTACACCTTC.

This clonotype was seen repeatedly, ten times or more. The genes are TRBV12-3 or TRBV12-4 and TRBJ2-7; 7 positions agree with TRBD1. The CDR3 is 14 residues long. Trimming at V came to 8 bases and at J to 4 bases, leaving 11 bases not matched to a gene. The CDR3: CASAEQLDRYEQYF. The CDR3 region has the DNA TGTGCCAGCGCAGAACAACTGGACAGGTACGAGCAGTACTTC.

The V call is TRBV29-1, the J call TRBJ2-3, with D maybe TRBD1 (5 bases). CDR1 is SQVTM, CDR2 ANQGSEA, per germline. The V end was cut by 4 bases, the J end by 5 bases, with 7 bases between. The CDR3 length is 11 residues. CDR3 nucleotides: TGCAGCGTTGCTCAGGGAGATACGCAGTATTTT. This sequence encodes CSVAQGDTQYF.

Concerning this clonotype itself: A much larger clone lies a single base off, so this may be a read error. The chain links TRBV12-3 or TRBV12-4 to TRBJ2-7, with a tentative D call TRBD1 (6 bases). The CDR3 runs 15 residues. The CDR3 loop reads CAGSLSGTTLYEQYF. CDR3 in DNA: TGTGCCGGCAGTTTATCCGGGACAACCCTCTACGAGCAGTACTTC.